The 16 T cell receptor beta chains presented below share a single source sample, sequenced in a study of brain T cells in children with intractable seizures. Time point: blood from clinic visit 5 months post-surgery; TSC patient then seizure free. Only in-frame clones appear in the TCRdb table, and some are missing; sequencing was by immunoSEQ multiplex PCR. Of hundreds of thousands of clones listed, over 90% were seen once; the top ten hold under 7%. The material sequenced was peripheral blood, taken 4 to 6 months after surgery. The receptors were gathered from a boy under two years old with tuberous sclerosis and intractable seizures.

This clone was observed once. V gene TRBV10-3 combines with J gene TRBJ2-3; 8 nucleotides line up with TRBD2. There are 13 residues in the CDR3. Germline CDR1 reads ENHRY; CDR2 reads SYGVKD. J lost 7 bases, V lost 11 bases, and 11 bases had no gene match. In nucleotides, the CDR3 is TGTGCCGTTACCGGGACTAGTAGGAATACGCAGTATTTT. It translates to CAVTGTSRNTQYF.

The genes are TRBV3-1 (or the pseudogene TRBV3-2) and TRBJ2-4, with 11 bases identical to TRBD2. The CDR3 length is 17 residues. The junction had 7 bases not matched to a gene; V was cut back by 4 bases and J by 2 bases. Germline assignment: CDR1 LGHDT and CDR2 YNNKEL (reference sequence). The CDR3, as DNA: TGTGCCAGCAGCCCCCTGCTAGCGGGAGGACCCAAAAACATTCAGTACTTC. Translation: CASSPLLAGGPKNIQYF.

V is TRBV27 and J is TRBJ1-1; no clear D gene. CDR1 MNHEY and CDR2 SMNVEV come from the germline V gene (reference sequence). V dropped 5 bases and J dropped 0 bases, with 10 bases sitting between them. The CDR3 consists of 14 residues. In DNA form, the CDR3 reads TGTGCCAGCAGTCTGTTCGACATGAACACTGAAGCTTTCTTT. Its protein is CASSLFDMNTEAFF.

The chain carries TRBV7-6 and TRBJ2-2, with 13 nucleotides matching TRBD2. CDR1 is SGHVS and CDR2 is FNYEAQ in the germline V gene. The CDR3 has 17 amino acids. This chain's CDR3 is CAILKGLAGLNTGELFF. The CDR3 DNA follows: TGTGCAATACTCAAGGGACTAGCGGGATTGAACACCGGGGAGCTGTTTTTT. Full variable domain (missing parts from reference TRBV7-6 and TRBJ2-2): GAGVSQSPRYKVTKRGQDVALRCDPISGHVSLYWYRQALGQGPEFLTYFNYEAQQDKSGLPNDRFSAERPEGSISTLTIQRTEQRDSAMYRCAILKGLAGLNTGELFFGEGSRLTVL.

The rearrangement joins TRBV10-2 to TRBJ1-5, with 7 nucleotides matching TRBD1. J gave up 5 bases and V 7 bases, and 5 bases lay outside the gene matches. The CDR3 length is 13 residues. CDR1 and CDR2 from the germline V gene are WSHSY and SAAADI. In DNA, the CDR3 is TGCGCCAGCACAGGGGGGCCCGATCAGCCCCAGCATTTT. Its protein is CASTGGPDQPQHF.

The count of this clone is one. The V call is TRBV9, the J call TRBJ2-1; 14 positions match TRBD2. The V gene end was trimmed by 3 bases and the J gene end by 2 bases; junction bases not matched to a gene: 13. Germline V gene lookup returns CDR1 SGDLS and CDR2 YYNGEE. This CDR3 contains 20 residues. CDR3 sequence reads: CASSADGTTGLAGAYNEQFF. CDR3 DNA: TGTGCCAGCAGCGCCGACGGGACGACGGGACTAGCGGGGGCCTACAATGAGCAGTTCTTC.

This chain joins TRBV13 and TRBJ2-6; tentative D call: TRBD2 (6 bases). The CDR3 sequence is 19 residues long. From germline, CDR1 is PRHDT and CDR2 FYEKMQ (reference sequence). Trimming pared 5 bases from V and 1 base from J, leaving 21 bases between. The chain's CDR3 is CASSLTAPRGRSGANVLTF. CDR3 sequence (DNA): TGTGCCAGCAGCCTGACCGCCCCACGGGGGAGGTCTGGGGCCAACGTCCTGACTTTC.

The V gene is TRBV4-1, the J gene TRBJ1-1; D possibly corresponds to TRBD1 (5 bases). There are 13 residues in the CDR3. Germline V lookup: CDR1 MGHRA, CDR2 YSYEKL. Trimming pared 0 bases from V and 8 bases from J, leaving 10 bases between. DNA of the CDR3: TGCGCCAGCAGCCAAGAAAGCAGGGCGGAAGCTTTCTTT. This codes for CASSQESRAEAFF.

The rearrangement uses TRBV23-1 and TRBJ1-2; D ambiguous. TRBV23-1 counts as an open reading frame of uncertain function. This CDR3 contains 14 residues. Trimming left V 0 bases short and J 5 bases short, with 10 bases between. The CDR3 nucleotides are TGCGCCAGCAGTCAATCTGGCAGTCAATATGGCTACACCTTC. Protein product: CASSQSGSQYGYTF.

The chain uses TRBV19 and TRBJ2-7, with TRBD1 identical over 9 bases. The J segment lost 1 base and the V segment lost 4 bases, leaving 5 bases of the junction unmatched. Looked up from germline, CDR1 is LNHDA and CDR2 is SQIVND (reference sequence). This CDR3 spans 15 amino acids. CDR3 DNA sequence: TGTGCCAGTAGTAGCGGGACAGGGACATCCTACGAGCAGTACTTC. It specifies CASSSGTGTSYEQYF.

This chain links TRBV30 with TRBJ2-7; TRBD2 matches 8 bases. The CDR3 extends over 13 amino acids. The germline CDR1 and CDR2 sequences are GTSNPN and SVGIG (reference sequence). V lost 4 bases to trimming and J lost 3 bases; unmatched junction nucleotides: 5. CDR3 protein: CAWTSGRDYEQYF. For the CDR3, the DNA is TGTGCCTGGACCAGCGGGAGAGACTACGAGCAGTACTTC.

The CDR3 DNA reads as TGTGCCATCCCCACCACCGGGACCGACGGAAACACCATATATTTT. Translating gives CAIPTTGTDGNTIYF. The rearrangement joins TRBV2 to TRBJ1-3; TRBD1 is a possible D gene (5 bases). This CDR3 contains 15 residues. Germline lookup yields CDR1 SNHLY and CDR2 FYNNEI. With 10 bases removed from V and 4 bases from J, the gap between germline ends came to 20 bases.

The J gene is TRBJ2-1, the V gene TRBV4-1; the D gene is possibly TRBD2 (5 bases). Germline V lookup: CDR1 MGHRA, CDR2 YSYEKL. This CDR3 has 14 residues. V lost 0 bases, J lost 9 bases, and 12 bases lay in between. The DNA of the CDR3 is TGCGCCAGCAGCCAAGATCCCGGAGGAGGTGAGCAGTTCTTC. This translates into CASSQDPGGGEQFF.

On this clone itself: The same CDR3 is also encoded by other DNA sequences in this sample. The chain combines TRBV24-1 with TRBJ2-3, with D uncertain. Germline loops: CDR1 KGHDR, CDR2 SFDVKD. The CDR3 length is 12 residues. V was shortened by 1 base and J by 2 bases, with 0 bases between the two germline ends. The DNA for the CDR3 is TGTGCCACCAGTGATTTCACAGATACGCAGTATTTT. As protein: CATSDFTDTQYF.

This CDR3 is CASSPGWGTYEQYF. The CDR3, as DNA: TGTGCCAGCAGCCCGGGGTGGGGAACCTACGAGCAGTACTTC. The chain employs TRBV5-6 and TRBJ2-7; tentative D call: TRBD2 (5 bases). Germline assignment: CDR1 SGHDT and CDR2 YYEEEE. Trimming cost V 4 bases and J 2 bases, with 13 bases left between them. The CDR3 has 14 amino acids.

As for this clone: The sample has other DNA sequences that encode this CDR3 too. V usage is TRBV28 and J usage is TRBJ1-1, with D hard to call. This CDR3 has 14 amino acids. Germline loops: CDR1 MDHEN, CDR2 SYDVKM. The V and J ends lost 6 bases and 1 base respectively, with 12 bases between them. The CDR3 protein is CASSLGLTNTEAFF. The DNA for the CDR3 is TGTGCCAGCAGCCTCGGACTGACGAACACTGAAGCTTTCTTT.